The present T cell receptor (beta chain) was sequenced within a study of CD8 T cells in ankylosing spondylitis. This clonotype was seen at least ten times. TCRdb re-called the 5' RACE reads through MiXCR, storing one row per CDR3 protein. The repertoire holds a few hundred thousand distinct CDR3 sequences, 15% to 20% seen once, with roughly a third in the top ten. The sequencing input was blood, either unsorted or a sorted T cell fraction (not recorded which). The sequence derives from a male donor with ankylosing spondylitis or in good health (not recorded which).

The CDR3 DNA follows: TGTGCCAGCAGTTTGGGGACAGTAAGGGAGACCCAGTACTTC. Amino acids: CASSLGTVRETQYF. The rearrangement links TRBV28 to TRBJ2-5; 7 nucleotides agree with TRBD1. Germline CDR1 is MDHEN and CDR2 is SYDVKM. The ends lost 3 bases at V and 5 bases at J; junction bases unmatched: 6. This CDR3 is 14 amino acids long. The full variable domain, its missing parts supplied by reference TRBV28 and TRBJ2-5, is DVKVTQSSRYLVKRTGEKVFLECVQDMDHENMFWYRQDPGLGLRLIYFSYDVKMKEKGDIPEGYSVSREKKERFSLILESASTNQTSMYLCASSLGTVRETQYFGPGTRLLVL.